This T cell receptor beta chain came from a study of Graves' ophthalmopathy and Graves' hyperthyroidism. The V and J ends lost 7 bases and 3 bases respectively, with 0 bases between them. The CDR3 runs 9 residues. RNA transcripts served as template for amplifying TCR beta CDR3 sequences. Scientists carried out first-round RT-PCR using HTBI primers and then a second-round multiplex PCR. TCRdb itself ran the multiplex PCR reads through MiXCR, one entry per CDR3 protein. This table holds about 620,000 distinct CDR3 sequences, 22% found once. Sequenced: peripheral blood. The chain recombines TRBV12-3 or TRBV12-4 with TRBJ1-1; the D is unclear. This sequence was found in a woman aged 18-29 years with stable Graves' hyperthyroidism. Some clones in this sample may be carry-over from other donors' samples. DNA of the CDR3: TGTGCCAGCAACACTGAAGCTTTCTTT. This sequence encodes CASNTEAFF.